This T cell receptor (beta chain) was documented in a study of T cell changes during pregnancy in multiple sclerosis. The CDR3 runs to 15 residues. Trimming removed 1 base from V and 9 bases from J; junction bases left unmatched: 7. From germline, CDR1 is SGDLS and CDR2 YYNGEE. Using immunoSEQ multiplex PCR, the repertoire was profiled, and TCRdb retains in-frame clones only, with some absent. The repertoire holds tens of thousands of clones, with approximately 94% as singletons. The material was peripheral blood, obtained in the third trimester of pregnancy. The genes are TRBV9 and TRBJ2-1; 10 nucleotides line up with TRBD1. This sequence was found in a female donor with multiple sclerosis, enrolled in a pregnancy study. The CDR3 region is CASSVFGTGVFEQFF. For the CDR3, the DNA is TGTGCCAGCAGCGTATTTGGGACAGGGGTGTTTGAGCAGTTCTTC.